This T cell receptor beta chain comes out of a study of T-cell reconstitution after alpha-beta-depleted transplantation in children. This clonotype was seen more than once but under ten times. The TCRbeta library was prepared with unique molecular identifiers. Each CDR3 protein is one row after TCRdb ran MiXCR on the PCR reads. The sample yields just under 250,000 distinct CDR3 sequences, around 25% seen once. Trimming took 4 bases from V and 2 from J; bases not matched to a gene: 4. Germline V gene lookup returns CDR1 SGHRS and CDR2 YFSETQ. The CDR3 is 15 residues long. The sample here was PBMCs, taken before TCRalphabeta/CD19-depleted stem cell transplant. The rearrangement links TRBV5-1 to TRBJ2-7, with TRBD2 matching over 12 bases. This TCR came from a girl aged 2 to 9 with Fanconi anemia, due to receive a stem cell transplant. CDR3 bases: TGCGCCAGCAGCAGACTAGCGGGGGTTACCTACGAGCAGTACTTC. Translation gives CASSRLAGVTYEQYF.